These T cell receptor beta chains were read from a single sample in a study of T cell changes during pregnancy in multiple sclerosis. Produced via immunoSEQ multiplex PCR; TCRdb's table is partial and in-frame only. The sample shows tens of thousands of clones, approximately 90% of them seen only once. This sample comprised CD4+ T cells from peripheral blood mononuclear cells, obtained in the first trimester of pregnancy. These receptors all come from a female donor with multiple sclerosis, enrolled in a pregnancy study. The CDR3 runs from the conserved cysteine through the conserved F or W. Fields, in order: V gene, J gene, clone size, D gene, CDR3 DNA, CDR3 protein. The D gene is left open where the match is weak. The size field is filled for only some rows; it gives once, few, many or a size class.

v_gene: TRBV6-6
j_gene: TRBJ1-4
abundance: .
d_gene: TRBD1
CDR3nt: TGTGCCAGCAGCCCGGACAGGGGTAGAGAAAAACTGTTTTTT
CDR3aa: CASSPDRGREKLFF

v_gene: TRBV6-1
j_gene: TRBJ2-7
abundance: once
d_gene: TRBD1
CDR3nt: TGTGCCAGCAATAGGGACAGCTTCTACGAGCAGTACTTC
CDR3aa: CASNRDSFYEQYF

v_gene: TRBV2
j_gene: TRBJ2-7
abundance: .
d_gene: TRBD1
CDR3nt: TGTGCCAGCGGGACAGGGGCTTCCTACGAGCAGTACTTC
CDR3aa: CASGTGASYEQYF

v_gene: TRBV6-1
j_gene: TRBJ1-5
abundance: .
d_gene: TRBD1
CDR3nt: TGTGCCAGCAGTGGACAGGGGACCAATCAGCCCCAGCATTTT
CDR3aa: CASSGQGTNQPQHF

v_gene: TRBV9
j_gene: TRBJ2-1
abundance: .
d_gene: TRBD1
CDR3nt: TGTGCCAGCAGCGTGCATCGGGACAGTGAGCAGTTCTTC
CDR3aa: CASSVHRDSEQFF

v_gene: TRBV29-1
j_gene: TRBJ2-3
abundance: once
d_gene: .
CDR3nt: TGCAGCTCGAGCGGAGGAGGGGGCACAGATACGCAGTATTTT
CDR3aa: CSSSGGGGTDTQYF

v_gene: TRBV11-3
j_gene: TRBJ1-2
abundance: once
d_gene: TRBD1
CDR3nt: TGTGCCAGCAGCTTACTCCGGGACAGGGGGAAGGCTGGCTACACCTTC
CDR3aa: CASSLLRDRGKAGYTF

v_gene: TRBV9
j_gene: TRBJ1-1
abundance: .
d_gene: TRBD1
CDR3nt: TGTGCCAGCAGCGTAGGGGACAGGGTTGGGACTGAAGCTTTCTTT
CDR3aa: CASSVGDRVGTEAFF

v_gene: TRBV6-1
j_gene: TRBJ2-3
abundance: .
d_gene: .
CDR3nt: TGTGCCAGCAGCTTAGACAGGAACACAGATACGCAGTATTTT
CDR3aa: CASSLDRNTDTQYF

v_gene: TRBV19
j_gene: TRBJ2-2
abundance: .
d_gene: TRBD1
CDR3nt: TGTGCCAGTAGTAAAGACAGGGAAGGGGGAACCGGGGAGCTGTTTTTT
CDR3aa: CASSKDREGGTGELFF

v_gene: TRBV30
j_gene: TRBJ1-2
abundance: .
d_gene: .
CDR3nt: TGTGCCTTTGGAAACCCAGGCCCGAATAGCTACACCTTC
CDR3aa: CAFGNPGPNSYTF

v_gene: TRBV5-1
j_gene: TRBJ2-1
abundance: .
d_gene: TRBD2
CDR3nt: TGCGCCAGCAGCTTGGCGGGGACTAGCGGGAAGGATGAGCAGTTCTTC
CDR3aa: CASSLAGTSGKDEQFF

v_gene: TRBV6-1
j_gene: TRBJ1-3
abundance: .
d_gene: TRBD1
CDR3nt: TGTGCCAGCAGTGTTCGACAGGGATCGTCTGGAAACACCATATATTTT
CDR3aa: CASSVRQGSSGNTIYF

v_gene: TRBV5-1
j_gene: TRBJ2-7
abundance: .
d_gene: TRBD2
CDR3nt: TGCGCCAGCAGCTTGGGACAATCGACTAGCTACTACGAGCAGTACTTC
CDR3aa: CASSLGQSTSYYEQYF

v_gene: TRBV11-3
j_gene: TRBJ2-1
abundance: .
d_gene: TRBD2
CDR3nt: TGTGCCAGCAGCCGCGGGGGGAATGAGCAGTTCTTC
CDR3aa: CASSRGGNEQFF

v_gene: TRBV4-2
j_gene: TRBJ2-3
abundance: .
d_gene: TRBD2
CDR3nt: TGTGCCAGCAGTTACGGGGGGGATCGCACAGATACGCAGTATTTT
CDR3aa: CASSYGGDRTDTQYF

v_gene: TRBV7-2
j_gene: TRBJ2-7
abundance: .
d_gene: .
CDR3nt: TGTGCCAGCAGCCCCCCCCCGCAGGGACTCAGCGAGCAGTACTTC
CDR3aa: CASSPPPQGLSEQYF

v_gene: TRBV27
j_gene: TRBJ2-1
abundance: .
d_gene: TRBD2
CDR3nt: TGTGCCAGCAGTTCTACTAGCGGCGCGTACAATGAGCAGTTCTTC
CDR3aa: CASSSTSGAYNEQFF

v_gene: TRBV5-1
j_gene: TRBJ2-5
abundance: once
d_gene: .
CDR3nt: TGCGCCAGCAGCTTGGATCCGGAGGAGACCCAGTACTTC
CDR3aa: CASSLDPEETQYF

v_gene: TRBV7-9
j_gene: TRBJ1-6
abundance: .
d_gene: TRBD1
CDR3nt: TGTGCCAGCAGCTTCTCTATTCTGACAGGGAGCATAATTTCACCCCTCCACTTT
CDR3aa: CASSFSILTGSIISPLHF

v_gene: TRBV6-1
j_gene: TRBJ2-5
abundance: .
d_gene: TRBD2
CDR3nt: TGTGCCAGTTTGCCAGCGGGGGTAGAGACCCAGTACTTC
CDR3aa: CASLPAGVETQYF

v_gene: TRBV6-1
j_gene: TRBJ1-4
abundance: once
d_gene: .
CDR3nt: TGTGCCAGCAGTGAAGTCGAGGGCAGGGGTGAAAAACTGTTTTTT
CDR3aa: CASSEVEGRGEKLFF

v_gene: TRBV15
j_gene: TRBJ1-4
abundance: .
d_gene: TRBD1
CDR3nt: TGTGCCACCCTGGACAGGGGTGAAAAACTGTTTTTT
CDR3aa: CATLDRGEKLFF

v_gene: TRBV5-1
j_gene: TRBJ2-3
abundance: .
d_gene: .
CDR3nt: TGCGCCAGCAGCTTGGGTTATTCAGGAAGCTCTAGCACAGATACGCAGTATTTT
CDR3aa: CASSLGYSGSSSTDTQYF

v_gene: TRBV6-5
j_gene: TRBJ1-2
abundance: few
d_gene: .
CDR3nt: TGTGCCAGCAGGGTGGGGGGGAATGGCTACACCTTC
CDR3aa: CASRVGGNGYTF

v_gene: TRBV7-9
j_gene: TRBJ1-1
abundance: once
d_gene: .
CDR3nt: TGTGCCAGCGGGAGTCCCACTGAAGCTTTCTTT
CDR3aa: CASGSPTEAFF

v_gene: TRBV7-8
j_gene: TRBJ2-2
abundance: .
d_gene: TRBD1
CDR3nt: TGTGCCAGCAGCTTAGTGACAGGGGGCGTTGCCGGGGAGCTGTTTTTT
CDR3aa: CASSLVTGGVAGELFF

v_gene: TRBV19
j_gene: TRBJ2-4
abundance: .
d_gene: TRBD2
CDR3nt: TGTGCCAGTAGGTCGGGGCGGGGGGCAGCCAAAAACATTCAGTACTTC
CDR3aa: CASRSGRGAAKNIQYF

v_gene: TRBV6-5
j_gene: TRBJ2-3
abundance: .
d_gene: TRBD2
CDR3nt: TGTGCCAGCAGTTACGCTTTAGCGGGAGTATCAGATACGCAGTATTTT
CDR3aa: CASSYALAGVSDTQYF

v_gene: TRBV7-2
j_gene: TRBJ1-2
abundance: .
d_gene: .
CDR3nt: TGTGCCAGCAGCTTCCAGGCGGGTCCCTCGGATGGCTACACCTTC
CDR3aa: CASSFQAGPSDGYTF

v_gene: TRBV6-1
j_gene: TRBJ2-1
abundance: .
d_gene: TRBD1
CDR3nt: TGTGCCAGCACTAGGACAGGGGGCAATGAGCAGTTCTTC
CDR3aa: CASTRTGGNEQFF

v_gene: TRBV25-1
j_gene: TRBJ2-2
abundance: .
d_gene: .
CDR3nt: TGTGCCAGCAGTGAATACGTACAAGCGAACACCGGGGAGCTGTTTTTT
CDR3aa: CASSEYVQANTGELFF

v_gene: TRBV4-3
j_gene: TRBJ2-4
abundance: .
d_gene: TRBD2
CDR3nt: TGCGCCAGCAGCCAAGGATGGATAGCGGGGGGGGCGGGGGCCAAAAACATTCAGTACTTC
CDR3aa: CASSQGWIAGGAGAKNIQYF

v_gene: TRBV7-2
j_gene: TRBJ2-5
abundance: .
d_gene: TRBD1
CDR3nt: TGTGCCAGCGGCCTGGGACAGCAGCGTACCCAGTACTTC
CDR3aa: CASGLGQQRTQYF

v_gene: TRBV14
j_gene: TRBJ1-2
abundance: .
d_gene: .
CDR3nt: TGTGCCAGCAGCCAAGTTGGGGGGACGTGGGGCTACACCTTC
CDR3aa: CASSQVGGTWGYTF

v_gene: TRBV7-2
j_gene: TRBJ1-2
abundance: .
d_gene: TRBD1
CDR3nt: TGTGCCAGCAGCCCGGGACAGGGTCCATTTAGCGGCTACACCTTC
CDR3aa: CASSPGQGPFSGYTF

v_gene: TRBV29-1
j_gene: TRBJ2-1
abundance: .
d_gene: .
CDR3nt: TGCACACAGGTTACCGACAATGAGCAGTTCTTC
CDR3aa: CTQVTDNEQFF